This T cell receptor beta chain derives from a study of cytomegalovirus exposure and HLA in healthy donors. On this clone: What it recognizes is unknown.

The PCR employed 60 Vbeta primers together with 13 Jbeta primers. Repertoires were generated with immunoSEQ multiplex PCR, while TCRdb's copy carries only in-frame clones and drops some. The top ten clones hold about 7.7% of a sample with some 170,000 clones, about four fifths of them seen once. Points from the study as a whole: Analyses of presence and absence presupposed an approximately uniform sequencing depth across donors. Indistinguishability led to the exclusion of some V segments, TRBV6-2 and TRBV6-3 included.

At sampling all donors were nominally healthy, likely with unrecorded immune exposures. CDR3 length equals 14 residues. V lost 2 bases and J lost 6, with 14 bases in between. The sequence was obtained from a woman aged 25-40 years in good health and CMV-seropositive. This chain connects TRBV23-1 to TRBJ2-7; the D gene is possibly TRBD1 (6 bases). TRBV23-1 counts as an open reading frame of uncertain function. Sequencing was done on a sample of PBMCs. Written as DNA, the CDR3 is TGCGCCAGCAGTCAAGGACAGAGGCTGCTCGAGCAGTACTTC. It specifies CASSQGQRLLEQYF.